This T cell receptor (beta chain) was captured in a study of early stage breast cancer tumors. Study results and limitations: Compared with adjacent normal breast tissue, tumors showed 2.5 to 3-fold greater T cell density and higher clonality.

Comment on this clone: Its antigen is undetermined.

Clones were read by immunoSEQ multiplex PCR, and TCRdb kept only the in-frame ones, dropping some. Among some 36,000 clones listed, around 68% were seen once. The sequencing input was blood. The sequence was collected from a person between 55 and 69 years old with breast cancer.

The CDR3 region is CASSIRDRGGEQYF. The CDR3 nucleotides read TGTGCCAGTAGTATAAGGGACAGGGGTGGCGAGCAGTACTTC. This rearrangement joins TRBV19 to TRBJ2-7; 10 nucleotides align to TRBD1. CDR1 is LNHDA, CDR2 SQIVND, per germline (reference sequence). This CDR3 comprises 14 residues. V lost 2 bases to trimming and J lost 6 bases; unmatched junction nucleotides: 4.